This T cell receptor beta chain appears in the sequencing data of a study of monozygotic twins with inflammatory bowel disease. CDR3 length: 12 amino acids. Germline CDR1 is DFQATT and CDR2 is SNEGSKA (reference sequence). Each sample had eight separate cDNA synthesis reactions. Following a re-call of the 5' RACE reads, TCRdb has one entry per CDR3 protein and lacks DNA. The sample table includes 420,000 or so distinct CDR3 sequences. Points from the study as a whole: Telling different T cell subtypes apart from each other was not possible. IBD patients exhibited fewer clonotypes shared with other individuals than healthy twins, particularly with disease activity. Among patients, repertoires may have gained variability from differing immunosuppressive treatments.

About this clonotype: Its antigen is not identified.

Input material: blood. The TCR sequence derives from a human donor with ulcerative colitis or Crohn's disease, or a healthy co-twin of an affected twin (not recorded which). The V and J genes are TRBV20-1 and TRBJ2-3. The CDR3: CSASLVTDTQYF.